A selection of T cell receptor beta chains follows, all from one sample in a study of blood T cell repertoires in COVID-19. Using immunoSEQ multiplex PCR, the repertoire was profiled, and TCRdb retains in-frame clones only, with some absent. The sample has 350,000 to 400,000 clones, nearly 90% seen once. The material sequenced was peripheral blood. The source is a man aged 18 to 30 with active or convalescent COVID-19. Each CDR3 is given with its conserved first and last residue. The order of the fields is J gene, V gene, D gene, clone size, CDR3 DNA, CDR3 protein. The D gene is left open where the match is weak. Part of the rows lack a size; the others show once, few, many or a class for expanded clones.

TRBJ1-2 | TRBV19 | NA | NA | TGTGCCAGTAGTCCTAAGGCGGACTATGGCTACACCTTC | CASSPKADYGYTF
TRBJ1-1 | TRBV4-1 | NA | NA | TGCGCCAGCAGCCCGACGACGGGGAACACTGAAGCTTTCTTT | CASSPTTGNTEAFF
TRBJ1-1 | TRBV7-9 | NA | NA | TGTGCCAGCAGCTTAGCCCGGGGAGGGAACACTGAAGCTTTCTTT | CASSLARGGNTEAFF
TRBJ1-1 | TRBV19 | NA | once | TGTGCCAGTAGTATAGATCTCGCGACATGGGCTTTCTTT | CASSIDLATWAFF
TRBJ2-7 | TRBV6-6 | TRBD2 | NA | TGTGCCAGCAGTTTAGGGACTAGCGGGTCCCCCCGCGAGCAGTACTTC | CASSLGTSGSPREQYF
TRBJ1-4 | TRBV5-1 | NA | NA | TGCGCCAGCAGCTTGGGGGCAGGGTTGAATGAAAAACTGTTTTTT | CASSLGAGLNEKLFF
TRBJ2-2 | TRBV6-6 | NA | once | TGTGCCAGCACCTACCCCGGCACCGGGGAGCTGTTTTTT | CASTYPGTGELFF
TRBJ2-7 | TRBV7-3 | NA | NA | TGTGCCAGCAGCTTGGGCAGAAACTCCTACGAGCAGTACTTC | CASSLGRNSYEQYF
TRBJ1-3 | TRBV7-2 | NA | NA | TGTGCCAGCAGCTTATCCTACAGGTACTCTGGAAACACCATATATTTT | CASSLSYRYSGNTIYF
TRBJ2-3 | TRBV7-2 | TRBD2 | NA | TGTGCCAGCAGCTTCCGGGGGGGACTAGATACGCAGTATTTT | CASSFRGGLDTQYF
TRBJ2-7 | TRBV19 | NA | NA | TGTGCCAGTAGTCTTAGTGGGGCCCGGTCCTACGAGCAGTACTTC | CASSLSGARSYEQYF
TRBJ1-1 | TRBV5-1 | TRBD1 | NA | TGCGCCAGCCAGACAGGGGAATTCTCCGCCACTGCTTTCTTT | CASQTGEFSATAFF
TRBJ2-7 | TRBV6-5 | NA | NA | TGTGCCAGCAGTCCCGCCCGACAATCCTCCTACGAGCAGTACTTC | CASSPARQSSYEQYF
TRBJ1-2 | TRBV5-1 | TRBD1 | NA | TGCGCCAGCAGCGAAACACAGGGGAACTATGGCTACACCTTC | CASSETQGNYGYTF
TRBJ2-7 | TRBV7-3 | NA | NA | TGTGCCAGCAGCATCGCGCCTAGCTCCTACGAGCAGTACTTC | CASSIAPSSYEQYF
TRBJ2-5 | TRBV27 | TRBD1 | NA | TGTGCCAGCAGTTCTCAAGGGACAGGATTAAATTCGGGGGAGACCCAGTACTTC | CASSSQGTGLNSGETQYF
TRBJ1-1 | TRBV28 | NA | NA | TGTGCCTCCCGGGGAGGGCTGAACACTGAAGCTTTCTTT | CASRGGLNTEAFF
TRBJ2-7 | TRBV7-6 | TRBD2 | NA | TGTGCCAGCAGCTCCCGGGGGGGTGCCGAGCAGTACTTC | CASSSRGGAEQYF
TRBJ1-3 | TRBV5-1 | TRBD1 | NA | TGCGCCAGCAGCTTCAGGACAGGAGGAAACACCATATATTTT | CASSFRTGGNTIYF
TRBJ2-2 | TRBV4-2 | TRBD2 | NA | TGTGCCAGCAGCCAAGACCCTAGCGGATACCTAAACACCGGGGAGCTGTTTTTT | CASSQDPSGYLNTGELFF
TRBJ2-5 | TRBV28 | TRBD1 | once | TGTGCCAGCAAAGACAGGGGCGGTGAGACCCAGTACTTC | CASKDRGGETQYF
TRBJ2-2 | TRBV7-3 | TRBD1 | NA | TGTGCCAGCAGCTCGCTACAGGGGATCACTCACACCGGGGAGCTGTTTTTT | CASSSLQGITHTGELFF
TRBJ2-1 | TRBV7-9 | TRBD1 | NA | TGTGCCAGCAGCTCGACAGGGAAGATCGACAATGAGCAGTTCTTC | CASSSTGKIDNEQFF
TRBJ1-1 | TRBV18 | TRBD1 | NA | TGTGCCAGCTCACCGGGGACAGGGGGGACTGAAGCTTTCTTT | CASSPGTGGTEAFF
TRBJ2-5 | TRBV14 | NA | NA | TGTGCCAGCAGCCAAGGTGCGTCCTTCCAGACCCAGTACTTC | CASSQGASFQTQYF
TRBJ2-2 | TRBV7-3 | NA | NA | TGTGCCAGCCGCCCCCAGGGGTCCACCGGGGAGCTGTTTTTT | CASRPQGSTGELFF
TRBJ1-1 | TRBV7-9 | NA | NA | TGTGCCAGCAGCCGAGAAGGGGGACGGCCCCTCTTT | CASSREGGRPLF
TRBJ1-1 | TRBV19 | TRBD1 | NA | TGTGCCAGTATGCGGGACAGGGGGGCGTGGAACACTGAAGCTTTCTTT | CASMRDRGAWNTEAFF
TRBJ2-1 | TRBV7-2 | NA | NA | TGTGCCAGCAGCTTTAAAGGGGGTACGAAGAACAATGAGCAGTTCTTC | CASSFKGGTKNNEQFF
TRBJ1-1 | TRBV11-2 | NA | once | TGTGCCAGCAGCTTAGGATGGTCGCACAGGGACAACACTGAAGCTTTCTTT | CASSLGWSHRDNTEAFF
TRBJ2-6 | TRBV5-1 | TRBD1 | NA | TGCGCCAGCAGCCCTTGGACCGGGACAGCGAGCTCTGGGGCCAACGTCCTGACTTTC | CASSPWTGTASSGANVLTF
TRBJ1-3 | TRBV3-1/TRBV3-2 | NA | NA | TGTGCCAGCAGCCAATTCGCCGGCTCTGGAAACACCATATATTTT | CASSQFAGSGNTIYF
TRBJ2-4 | TRBV7-8 | NA | NA | TGTGCCAGCAGCAAGACAGAAATAGCCAAAAACATTCAGTACTTC | CASSKTEIAKNIQYF
TRBJ2-3 | TRBV9 | TRBD2 | NA | TGTGCCAGCAGCGTAGCTCTGGGGGAGGGCTTAGATACGCAGTATTTT | CASSVALGEGLDTQYF
TRBJ2-1 | TRBV5-1 | TRBD2 | NA | TGCGCCAGCAGCTTGGTAAGCGGGAGTACCTACAATGAGCAGTTCTTC | CASSLVSGSTYNEQFF
TRBJ2-1 | TRBV2 | NA | NA | TGTGCCAGCAGTGACCGGACAGAGTCCTACAATGAGCAGTTCTTC | CASSDRTESYNEQFF
TRBJ2-6 | TRBV25-1 | NA | once | TGTGCCAGCAGTGCCTCCGGGGCCAACGTCCTGACTTTC | CASSASGANVLTF
TRBJ1-1 | TRBV14 | NA | NA | TGTGCCAGCAGCCACCCGCGTCGGGACTACACTGAAGCTTTCTTT | CASSHPRRDYTEAFF
TRBJ1-1 | TRBV27 | TRBD1 | NA | TGTGCCAGCAGTTCCTCGACAGGGGCCCTGGGGAACACTGAAGCTTTCTTT | CASSSSTGALGNTEAFF
TRBJ2-7 | TRBV5-1 | TRBD1 | NA | TGCGCCAGCAGCTTGGAGGGACAGGGGGAGCAGTACTTC | CASSLEGQGEQYF
TRBJ1-1 | TRBV12-3/TRBV12-4 | NA | NA | TGTGCCAGCAGTTTTTCCGTGAACACTGAAGCTTTCTTT | CASSFSVNTEAFF
TRBJ1-6 | TRBV27 | NA | NA | TGTGCCAGCAGCTACCGGGATTATAATTCACCCCTCCACTTT | CASSYRDYNSPLHF
TRBJ2-1 | TRBV9 | TRBD2 | NA | TGTGCCAGCAGCTCAAGGAGGGAACCTAGCGGGGGCCACAATGAGCAGTTCTTC | CASSSRREPSGGHNEQFF
TRBJ1-6 | TRBV28 | NA | once | TGTGCCAGCAGCCCCGTTAATTCACCCCTCCACTTT | CASSPVNSPLHF
TRBJ1-2 | TRBV5-1 | TRBD1 | NA | TGCGCCAGCAGCCAGATGGGACAGGCCGATGGCTACACCTTC | CASSQMGQADGYTF
TRBJ2-5 | TRBV18 | NA | NA | TGTGCCAGCTCAAACAGGACAGCACCGCAAGAGACCCAGTACTTC | CASSNRTAPQETQYF
TRBJ1-1 | TRBV29-1 | TRBD1 | NA | TGCAGCGTTGGGACAGGGGGGAGCACTGAAGCTTTCTTT | CSVGTGGSTEAFF
TRBJ2-7 | TRBV10-3 | NA | NA | TGTGCCATCAGTGAGTCCCAGGGTTCCTACGAGCAGTACTTC | CAISESQGSYEQYF
TRBJ1-4 | TRBV5-1 | NA | NA | TGCGCCAGCAGCCAGGGCAGGGAGGGCGAAAAACTGTTTTTT | CASSQGREGEKLFF
TRBJ2-3 | TRBV9 | NA | NA | TGTGCCAGCACCCCAGGAGGCCGCACAGATACGCAGTATTTT | CASTPGGRTDTQYF
TRBJ2-3 | TRBV10-3 | TRBD1 | NA | TGTGCCGTCGGGACAGTAACAGATACGCAGTATTTT | CAVGTVTDTQYF
TRBJ1-5 | TRBV6-2/TRBV6-3 | TRBD1 | once | TGTGCCAGCAGTTACTCGGACAGGGAGTACCAGCCCCAGCATTTT | CASSYSDREYQPQHF